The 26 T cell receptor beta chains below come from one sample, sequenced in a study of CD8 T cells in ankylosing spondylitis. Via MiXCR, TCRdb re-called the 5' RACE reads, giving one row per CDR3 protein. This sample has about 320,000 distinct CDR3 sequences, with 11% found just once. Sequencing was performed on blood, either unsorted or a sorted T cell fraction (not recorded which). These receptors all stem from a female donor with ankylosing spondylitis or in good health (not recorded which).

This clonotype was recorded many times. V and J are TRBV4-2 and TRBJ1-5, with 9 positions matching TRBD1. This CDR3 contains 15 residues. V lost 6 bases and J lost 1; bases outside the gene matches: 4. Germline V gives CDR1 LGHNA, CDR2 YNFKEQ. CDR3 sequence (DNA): TGTGCCAGCAGAAGGGACAGGGAAAGCAATCAGCCCCAGCATTTT. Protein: CASRRDRESNQPQHF.

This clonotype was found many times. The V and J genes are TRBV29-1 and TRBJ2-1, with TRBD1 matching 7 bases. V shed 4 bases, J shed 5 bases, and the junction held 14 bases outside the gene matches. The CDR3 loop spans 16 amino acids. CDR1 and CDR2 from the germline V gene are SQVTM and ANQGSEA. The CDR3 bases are TGCAGCGTTGTAGGTGTAGGGACAGTGTTGAACAATGAGCAGTTCTTC. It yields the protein CSVVGVGTVLNNEQFF.

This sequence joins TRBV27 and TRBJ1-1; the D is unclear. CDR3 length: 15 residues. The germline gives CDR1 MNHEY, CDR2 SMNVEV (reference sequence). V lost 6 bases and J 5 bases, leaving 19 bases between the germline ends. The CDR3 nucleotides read TGTGCCAGCAGCCCATACCGTGGAGTGGCTACTGAAGCTTTCTTT. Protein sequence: CASSPYRGVATEAFF.

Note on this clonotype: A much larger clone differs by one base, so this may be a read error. The CDR3 reads CCAPAGGSSGQQATQYF. DNA of the CDR3: TGCTGTGCCCCAGCGGGAGGATCTTCGGGCCAACAAGCGACCCAGTACTTC. The chain employs TRBV20-1 and TRBJ2-5; TRBD2 matches 9 bases. There are 17 residues in the CDR3. The germline CDR1 and CDR2 sequences are DFQATT and SNEGSKA (reference sequence).

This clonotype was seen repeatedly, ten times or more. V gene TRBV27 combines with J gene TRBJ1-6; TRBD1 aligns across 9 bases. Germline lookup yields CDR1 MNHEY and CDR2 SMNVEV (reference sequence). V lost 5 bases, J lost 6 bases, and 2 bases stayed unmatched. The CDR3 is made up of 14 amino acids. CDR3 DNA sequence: TGTGCCAGCAGTAACAGGGGGCGTAATTCACCCCTCCACTTT. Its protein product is CASSNRGRNSPLHF.

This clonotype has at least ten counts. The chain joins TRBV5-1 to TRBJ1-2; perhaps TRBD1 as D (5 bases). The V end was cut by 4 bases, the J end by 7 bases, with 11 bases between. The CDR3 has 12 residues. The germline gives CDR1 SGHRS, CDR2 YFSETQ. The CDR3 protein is CASSPAGLGYTF. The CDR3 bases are TGCGCCAGCAGCCCGGCGGGGCTTGGCTACACCTTC. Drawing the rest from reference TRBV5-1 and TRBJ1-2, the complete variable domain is KAGVTQTPRYLIKTRGQQVTLSCSPISGHRSVSWYQQTPGQGLQFLFEYFSETQRNKGNFPGRFSGRQFSNSRSEMNVSTLELGDSALYLCASSPAGLGYTFGSGTRLTVV.

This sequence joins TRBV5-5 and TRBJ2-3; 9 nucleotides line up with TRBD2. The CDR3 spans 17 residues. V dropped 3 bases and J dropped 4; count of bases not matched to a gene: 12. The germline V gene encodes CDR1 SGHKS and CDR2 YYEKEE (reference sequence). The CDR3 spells CASSSKRGLAFPDTQYF. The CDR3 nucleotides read TGTGCCAGCAGCTCAAAAAGGGGACTAGCTTTCCCAGATACGCAGTATTTT. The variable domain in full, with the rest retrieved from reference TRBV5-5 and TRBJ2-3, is DAGVTQSPTHLIKTRGQQVTLRCSPISGHKSVSWYQQVLGQGPQFIFQYYEKEERGRGNFPDRFSARQFPNYSSELNVNALLLGDSALYLCASSSKRGLAFPDTQYFGPGTRLTVL.

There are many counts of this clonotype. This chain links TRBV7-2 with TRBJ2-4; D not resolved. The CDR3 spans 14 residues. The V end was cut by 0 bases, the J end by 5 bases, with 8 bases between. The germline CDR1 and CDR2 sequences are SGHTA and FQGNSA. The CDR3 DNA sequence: TGTGCCAGCAGCTTAGCGGGCCTCCAAAACATTCAGTACTTC. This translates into CASSLAGLQNIQYF.

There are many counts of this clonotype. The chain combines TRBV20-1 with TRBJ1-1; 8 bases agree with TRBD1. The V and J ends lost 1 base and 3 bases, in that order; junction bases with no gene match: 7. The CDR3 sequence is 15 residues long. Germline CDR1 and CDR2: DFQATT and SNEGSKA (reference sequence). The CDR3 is CSARGQGIGYTEAFF. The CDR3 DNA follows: TGCAGTGCTAGAGGACAGGGGATTGGGTACACTGAAGCTTTCTTT.

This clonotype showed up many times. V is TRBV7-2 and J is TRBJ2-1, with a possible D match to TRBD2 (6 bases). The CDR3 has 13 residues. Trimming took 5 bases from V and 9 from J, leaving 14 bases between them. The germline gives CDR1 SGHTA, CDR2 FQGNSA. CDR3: CASSRVFGGEQFF. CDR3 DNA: TGTGCCAGCAGCCGAGTATTCGGGGGTGAGCAGTTCTTC.

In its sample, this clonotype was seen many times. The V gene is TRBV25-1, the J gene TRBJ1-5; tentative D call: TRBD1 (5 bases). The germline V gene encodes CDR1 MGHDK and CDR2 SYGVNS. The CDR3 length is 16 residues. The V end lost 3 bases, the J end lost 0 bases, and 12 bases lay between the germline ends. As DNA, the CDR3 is TGTGCCAGCAGTGAGTCTGTGGGGGATAGCAATCAGCCCCAGCATTTT. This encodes CASSESVGDSNQPQHF.

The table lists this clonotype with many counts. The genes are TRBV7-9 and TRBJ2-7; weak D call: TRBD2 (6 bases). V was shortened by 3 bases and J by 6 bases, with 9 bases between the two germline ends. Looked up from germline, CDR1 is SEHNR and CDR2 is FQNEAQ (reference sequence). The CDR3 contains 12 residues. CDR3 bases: TGTGCCAGCAGCTTTGGGGACTCCGAGCAGTACTTC. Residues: CASSFGDSEQYF.

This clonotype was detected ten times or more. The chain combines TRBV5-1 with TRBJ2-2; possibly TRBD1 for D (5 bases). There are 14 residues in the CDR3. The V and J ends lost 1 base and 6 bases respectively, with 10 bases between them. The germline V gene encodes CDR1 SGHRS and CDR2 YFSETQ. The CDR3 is CASSLSTGAGELFF. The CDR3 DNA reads TGCGCCAGCAGCTTGAGCACAGGCGCCGGGGAGCTGTTTTTT.

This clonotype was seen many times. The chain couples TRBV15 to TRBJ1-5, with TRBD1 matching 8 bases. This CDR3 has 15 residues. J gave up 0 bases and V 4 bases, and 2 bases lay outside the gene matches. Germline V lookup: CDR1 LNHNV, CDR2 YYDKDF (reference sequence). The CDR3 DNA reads TGTGCCACCAGCATCGGGACAGGTAGCAATCAGCCCCAGCATTTT. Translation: CATSIGTGSNQPQHF. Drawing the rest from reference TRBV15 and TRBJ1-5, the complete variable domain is DAMVIQNPRYQVTQFGKPVTLSCSQTLNHNVMYWYQQKSSQAPKLLFHYYDKDFNNEADTPDNFQSRRPNTSFCFLDIRSPGLGDTAMYLCATSIGTGSNQPQHFGDGTRLSIL.

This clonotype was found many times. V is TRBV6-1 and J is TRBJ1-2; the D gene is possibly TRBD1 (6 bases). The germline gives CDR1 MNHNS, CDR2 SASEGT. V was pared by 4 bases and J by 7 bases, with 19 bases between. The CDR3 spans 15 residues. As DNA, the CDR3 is TGTGCCAGCAGTGTCCGACAGGCAAGTTTCTCTGGCTACACCTTC. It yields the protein CASSVRQASFSGYTF.

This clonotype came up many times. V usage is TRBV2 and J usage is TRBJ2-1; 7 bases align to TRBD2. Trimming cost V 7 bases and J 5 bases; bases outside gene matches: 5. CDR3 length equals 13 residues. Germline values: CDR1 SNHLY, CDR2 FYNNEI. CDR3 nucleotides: TGTGCCAGCAAACTAGCGAAGAACAATGAGCAGTTCTTC. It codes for CASKLAKNNEQFF.

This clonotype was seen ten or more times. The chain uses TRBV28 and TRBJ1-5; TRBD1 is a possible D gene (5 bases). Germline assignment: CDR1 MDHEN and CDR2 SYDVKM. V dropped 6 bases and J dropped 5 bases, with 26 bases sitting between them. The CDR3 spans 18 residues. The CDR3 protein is CASRGYAGGVQADQPQHF. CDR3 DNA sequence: TGTGCCAGCAGGGGCTATGCGGGGGGGGTGCAGGCTGATCAGCCCCAGCATTTT.

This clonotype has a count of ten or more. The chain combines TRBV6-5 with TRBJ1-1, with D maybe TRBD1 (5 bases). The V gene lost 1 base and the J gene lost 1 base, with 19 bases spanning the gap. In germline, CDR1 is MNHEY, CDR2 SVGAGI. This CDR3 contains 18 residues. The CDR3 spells CASSYFALPPRENTEAFF. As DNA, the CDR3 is TGTGCCAGCAGTTACTTCGCTCTTCCACCCAGGGAGAACACTGAAGCTTTCTTT.

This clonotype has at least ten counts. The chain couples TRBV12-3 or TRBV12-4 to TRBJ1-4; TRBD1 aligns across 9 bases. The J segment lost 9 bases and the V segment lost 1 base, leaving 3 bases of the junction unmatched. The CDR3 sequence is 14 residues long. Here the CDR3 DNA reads TGTGCCAGCAGTTTAGAAGGGACAGGGAAAAAACTGTTTTTT. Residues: CASSLEGTGKKLFF.

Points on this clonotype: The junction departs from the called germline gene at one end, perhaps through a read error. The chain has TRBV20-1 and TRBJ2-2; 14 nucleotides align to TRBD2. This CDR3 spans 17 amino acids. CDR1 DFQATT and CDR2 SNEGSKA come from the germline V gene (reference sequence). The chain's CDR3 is CCARGTSGSWDTGELFF. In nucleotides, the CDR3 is TGCTGTGCTAGAGGGACTAGCGGGAGTTGGGACACCGGGGAGCTGTTTTTT.

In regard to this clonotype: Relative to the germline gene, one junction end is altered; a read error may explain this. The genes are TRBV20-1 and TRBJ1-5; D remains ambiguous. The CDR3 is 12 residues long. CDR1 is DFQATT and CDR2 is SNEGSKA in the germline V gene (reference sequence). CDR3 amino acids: CSVRSGNQPQHF. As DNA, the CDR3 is TGCAGTGTTAGATCGGGGAATCAGCCCCAGCATTTT.

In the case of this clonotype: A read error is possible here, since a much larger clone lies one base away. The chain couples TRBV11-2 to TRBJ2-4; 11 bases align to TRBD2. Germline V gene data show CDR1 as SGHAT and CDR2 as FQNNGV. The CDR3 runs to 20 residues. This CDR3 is CASSPRSGLAGSLAKDIQYF. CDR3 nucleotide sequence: TGTGCCAGCAGCCCCCGGTCTGGACTAGCGGGTTCCCTAGCCAAAGACATTCAGTACTTC.

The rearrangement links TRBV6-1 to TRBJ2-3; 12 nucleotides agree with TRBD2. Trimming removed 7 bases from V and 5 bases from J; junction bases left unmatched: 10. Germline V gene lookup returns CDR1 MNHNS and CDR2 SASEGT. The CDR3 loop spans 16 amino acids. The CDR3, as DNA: TGTGCCAGCATGCTGACTAGCGGGGGAGGGAAAGATACGCAGTATTTT. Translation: CASMLTSGGGKDTQYF.

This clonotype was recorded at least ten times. The CDR3 sequence is CASSVGNGARGYTF. Written as DNA, the CDR3 is TGTGCCAGCAGCGTAGGAAACGGCGCCCGAGGCTACACCTTC. The chain employs TRBV9 and TRBJ1-2; D not certain. The germline V gene has CDR1 SGDLS and CDR2 YYNGEE. The CDR3 has 14 residues. The V end lost 0 bases, the J end lost 8 bases, and 14 bases lay between the germline ends.

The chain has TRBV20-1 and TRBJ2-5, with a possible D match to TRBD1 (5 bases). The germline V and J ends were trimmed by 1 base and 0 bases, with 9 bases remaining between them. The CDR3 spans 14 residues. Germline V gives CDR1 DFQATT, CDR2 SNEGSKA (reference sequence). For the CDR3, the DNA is TGCAGTGCTAGAGGGGCAGGGTACCAAGAGACCCAGTACTTC. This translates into CSARGAGYQETQYF.

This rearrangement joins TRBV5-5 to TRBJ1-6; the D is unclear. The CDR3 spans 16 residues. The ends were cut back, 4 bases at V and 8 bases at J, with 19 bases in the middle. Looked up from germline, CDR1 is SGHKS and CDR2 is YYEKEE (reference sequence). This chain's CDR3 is CASSPGWKALDSPLHF. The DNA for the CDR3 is TGTGCCAGCAGCCCGGGGTGGAAGGCATTGGATTCACCCCTCCACTTT. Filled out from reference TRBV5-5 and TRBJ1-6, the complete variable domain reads DAGVTQSPTHLIKTRGQQVTLRCSPISGHKSVSWYQQVLGQGPQFIFQYYEKEERGRGNFPDRFSARQFPNYSSELNVNALLLGDSALYLCASSPGWKALDSPLHFGNGTRLTVT.